This T cell receptor beta chain is from a study of cytomegalovirus exposure and HLA in healthy donors. A multiplex PCR was run with 60 Vbeta primers and 13 Jbeta primers. Profiled with immunoSEQ multiplex PCR; TCRdb holds only in-frame clones, not every one. The sample has roughly 45,000 clones; 55% to 75% are singletons. The V end lost 3 bases, the J end lost 3 bases, and 18 bases lay between the germline ends. In germline, CDR1 is MNHNS, CDR2 SASEGT. The CDR3 has 17 amino acids. This clone was observed a few times. Specimen: PBMCs. The TCR sequence derives from a man in his 60s in good health and CMV-seropositive. The J gene is TRBJ2-1, the V gene TRBV6-1; D possibly corresponds to TRBD2 (7 bases). For the CDR3, the DNA is TGTGCCAGCAGTGACTACGGGGGGCCTCTGGGCTACAATGAGCAGTTCTTC. Amino acid sequence: CASSDYGGPLGYNEQFF.